What follows are 13 T cell receptor beta chains derived from one specimen sequenced in a study of human T cells and chemical hapten exposure. Specified time point: pre-sensitization, week 0. Described treatment: therapeutic diphenylcyclopropenone sensitization with weekly scalp DPC. TCRdb redid the calling of the RACE reads with MiXCR, one entry per CDR3 protein. Among 200,000 to 300,000 distinct CDR3 sequences listed, 7% to 10% were seen once. The specimen was whole blood, collected in connection with sensitization to the hapten diphenylcyclopropenone (DPC). These TCRs come from a woman in her thirties or forties with alopecia areata. Some clones in this sample may be carry-over from other donors' samples.

In its sample, this clonotype was seen once. J is TRBJ1-4 and V is TRBV12-3 or TRBV12-4, with D possibly matching TRBD1 (6 bases). The CDR3 has 15 amino acids. Trimming shortened V by 6 bases and J by 2 bases, and 13 bases separated the two germline ends. The CDR3 here is CASRPRGSTNEKLFF. In nucleotides, the CDR3 is TGTGCCAGCAGGCCCAGGGGATCTACTAATGAAAAACTGTTTTTT.

The chain has TRBV7-6 and TRBJ2-3; no firm D call. Trimming stripped 4 bases from V and 4 bases from J, with 9 bases between. This CDR3 is 13 amino acids long. Germline V gene lookup returns CDR1 SGHVS and CDR2 FNYEAQ. The CDR3, as DNA: TGTGCCAGCAGCTCGATCTATGCAGATACGCAGTATTTT. Residues: CASSSIYADTQYF. The full variable domain, in which reference TRBV7-6 and TRBJ2-3 provide the parts outside the CDR3, is GAGVSQSPRYKVTKRGQDVALRCDPISGHVSLYWYRQALGQGPEFLTYFNYEAQQDKSGLPNDRFSAERPEGSISTLTIQRTEQRDSAMYRCASSSIYADTQYFGPGTRLTVL.

This clonotype occurred a few times. This chain connects TRBV11-2 to TRBJ2-2, with 12 bases matching TRBD2. J gave up 6 bases and V 5 bases, and 10 bases lay outside the gene matches. Germline V CDR1 and CDR2: SGHAT, FQNNGV. This CDR3 is built from 17 residues. CDR3 nucleotide sequence: TGTGCCAGCAGCATCGCCATAGGACTAGCGGGATCCGGGGAGCTGTTTTTT. It codes for CASSIAIGLAGSGELFF.

The sample holds a few counts of this clonotype. This sequence joins TRBV5-1 and TRBJ2-7, with 7 nucleotides matching TRBD1. The V segment lost 4 bases and the J segment 6 bases; nucleotides outside the gene matches: 13. This CDR3 has 15 amino acids. Germline CDR1 SGHRS, CDR2 YFSETQ. The DNA of the CDR3 is TGCGCCAGCAGCCTCCCGGGACAGCCGAGAGCCGAGCAGTACTTC. Amino acids: CASSLPGQPRAEQYF.

The gene calls are TRBV7-6 and TRBJ2-1; TRBD1 matches 11 bases. The CDR3 extends over 14 amino acids. V trimming: 6 bases; J trimming: 13 bases; junction bases outside the gene matches: 11. The V gene's germline CDR1 is SGHVS and CDR2 FNYEAQ. Written as DNA, the CDR3 is TGTGCCAGCAGTCGGGACAGGGGGTGGCCCGAACAGTTCTTC. Encoded protein: CASSRDRGWPEQFF.

This clonotype was seen at least ten times. The DNA of the CDR3 is TGTGCCAGCAGCCAGACAGGAAACTACGAGCAGTACTTC. Amino acids: CASSQTGNYEQYF. This chain joins TRBV5-5 and TRBJ2-7; a possible D gene is TRBD1 (6 bases). The CDR3 sequence is 13 residues long. With 4 bases removed from V and 3 bases from J, the gap between germline ends came to 11 bases. Germline loops: CDR1 SGHKS, CDR2 YYEKEE (reference sequence).

V is TRBV7-2 and J is TRBJ2-3; 7 nucleotides match TRBD2. Germline V CDR1 and CDR2: SGHTA, FQGNSA. Trimming cost V 3 bases and J 6 bases; bases outside gene matches: 6. The CDR3 is 14 amino acids. CDR3: CASSFGLVLDTQYF. DNA of the CDR3: TGTGCCAGCAGCTTCGGACTAGTGTTGGATACGCAGTATTTT.

The V and J genes are TRBV6-6 and TRBJ1-1, with TRBD1 as a possible D gene (5 bases). Germline loops: CDR1 MNHNY, CDR2 SVGAGI (reference sequence). The germline V and J ends were trimmed by 8 bases and 10 bases, with 17 bases remaining between them. The CDR3 extends over 12 amino acids. The CDR3: CASGSLGTGAFF. In DNA, the CDR3 is TGTGCCAGCGGTTCCCTGGGAACAGGAGCTTTCTTT.

This clonotype was recorded a few times. CDR3: CASSPPGAYEQYF. CDR3 bases: TGTGCCAGCAGCCCCCCAGGGGCCTACGAGCAGTACTTC. This chain connects TRBV28 to TRBJ2-7, with D possibly matching TRBD1 (6 bases). The CDR3 totals 13 residues. Germline V lookup: CDR1 MDHEN, CDR2 SYDVKM. Trimming removed 6 bases at V and 2 bases at J, with 11 bases between.

This sequence joins TRBV6-2 or TRBV6-3 and TRBJ2-5, with 8 bases aligning to TRBD1. This CDR3 has 15 residues. The germline gives CDR1 MNHEY, CDR2 SVGEGT. Trimming cost V 2 bases and J 4 bases; bases outside gene matches: 6. For the CDR3, the DNA is TGTGCCAGCAGTTACGCAGGGGGCATTGGAGAGACCCAGTACTTC. Translated, it gives CASSYAGGIGETQYF.

This clonotype has a handful of counts. V is TRBV30 and J is TRBJ2-2, with 7 bases that match TRBD1. Unmatched junction bases numbered 7, after V lost 3 bases and J lost 3 bases. Looked up from germline, CDR1 is GTSNPN and CDR2 is SVGIG (reference sequence). The CDR3 is made up of 15 amino acids. For the CDR3, the DNA is TGTGCCTGGAGAAGGACAGGAACGGACACCGGGGAGCTGTTTTTT. The encoded protein is CAWRRTGTDTGELFF.

Ten or more counts support this clonotype. This chain uses TRBV20-1 with TRBJ1-2, with D possibly TRBD1 on 6 matching bases. Germline values: CDR1 DFQATT, CDR2 SNEGSKA (reference sequence). Between the trimmed V and J ends, which lost 4 bases and 5 bases, there was a span of 14 bases. The CDR3 runs to 13 residues. As DNA, the CDR3 is TGCAGTGCTAAGGTCGGGGGGCGTTATGGCTACACCTTC. Translating it yields CSAKVGGRYGYTF.

In this sample, this clonotype turned up a few times. The gene calls are TRBV4-2 and TRBJ2-2; either TRBD1 or TRBD2 may fit D (5 bases each). CDR1 is LGHNA, CDR2 YNFKEQ, per germline. The CDR3 is 15 residues long. Trimming shortened V by 0 bases and J by 4 bases, and 9 bases separated the two germline ends. In nucleotides, the CDR3 is TGTGCCAGCAGCCAAGATCGGGGCACCACCGGGGAGCTGTTTTTT. Amino acid sequence: CASSQDRGTTGELFF.